One sample yielded the 8 T cell receptor beta chains listed below, sequenced in a study of T cell changes during pregnancy in multiple sclerosis. TCRdb keeps only in-frame clones here, not all; method: immunoSEQ multiplex PCR. The sample records tens of thousands of clones, over 80% being singletons. This material consisted of peripheral blood, taken in the first trimester of pregnancy. These receptors were collected from a female donor with multiple sclerosis, enrolled in a pregnancy study.

The V gene is TRBV11-2, the J gene TRBJ2-1; the D gene is possibly TRBD1 (6 bases). Trimming shortened V by 8 bases and J by 4 bases, and 21 bases separated the two germline ends. CDR3 length: 16 residues. CDR1 is SGHAT, CDR2 FQNNGV, per germline. CDR3: CASQQAERDNYNEQFF. The CDR3 region has the DNA TGTGCCAGCCAGCAGGCAGAGAGGGACAATTACAATGAGCAGTTCTTC.

The genes are TRBV7-6 and TRBJ2-2, with D perhaps TRBD2 (6 bases). Trimming took off 3 bases at V and 0 bases at J, with 11 bases between the two ends. The CDR3 consists of 16 residues. Germline values: CDR1 SGHVS, CDR2 FNYEAQ. Here the CDR3 DNA reads TGTGCCAGCAGCTTTTTTAGGAGGGCGAACACCGGGGAGCTGTTTTTT. Protein: CASSFFRRANTGELFF.

This chain connects TRBV13 to TRBJ2-7; 7 nucleotides line up with TRBD1. The CDR3 loop spans 15 amino acids. CDR1 is PRHDT and CDR2 is FYEKMQ in the germline V gene (reference sequence). The trim removed 3 bases at V and 1 base at J, leaving 6 bases unmatched. CDR3 protein: CASSFGTAPSYEQYF. In DNA, the CDR3 is TGTGCCAGCAGCTTCGGGACAGCACCTTCCTACGAGCAGTACTTC.

The genes are TRBV29-1 and TRBJ1-1, with D perhaps matching TRBD1 (5 bases). Trimming took off 6 bases at V and 1 base at J, with 12 bases between the two ends. The CDR3 runs to 13 residues. Per the germline V gene, CDR1 is SQVTM and CDR2 is ANQGSEA. The CDR3 loop reads CSVQGSGNTEAFF. CDR3 nucleotides: TGCAGCGTGCAGGGCTCGGGGAACACTGAAGCTTTCTTT.

This chain joins TRBV27 and TRBJ2-1; 8 nucleotides align to TRBD2. The CDR3 has 14 residues. With V trimmed by 5 bases and J by 1 base, 1 base remained unmatched. Germline lookup yields CDR1 MNHEY and CDR2 SMNVEV (reference sequence). The CDR3 DNA follows: TGTGCCAGCAGTCCGGGGGGGTCCTACAATGAGCAGTTCTTC. Amino acids: CASSPGGSYNEQFF.

The chain combines TRBV7-2 with TRBJ2-7; possibly TRBD2 for D (5 bases). Germline assignment: CDR1 SGHTA and CDR2 FQGNSA. This CDR3 contains 15 residues. Trimming shortened V by 1 base and J by 4 bases, and 14 bases separated the two germline ends. This chain's CDR3 is CASSLGSTSSYEQYF. Written as DNA, the CDR3 is TGTGCCAGCAGCTTAGGAAGCACTAGTTCGTACGAGCAGTACTTC.

The J gene is TRBJ2-5, the V gene TRBV7-7; no reliable D call. The CDR3 runs to 13 residues. The germline V and J ends were trimmed by 2 bases and 5 bases, with 9 bases remaining between them. Per the germline V gene, CDR1 is SSHAT and CDR2 is FNYEAQ (reference sequence). The CDR3 DNA follows: TGTGCCAGCAGCTTAAGAACCGAGGAGACCCAGTACTTC. This codes for CASSLRTEETQYF.

This chain joins TRBV2 and TRBJ1-4; D possibly corresponds to TRBD1 (5 bases). Per germline, CDR1 SNHLY and CDR2 FYNNEI. Trimming pared 4 bases from V and 0 bases from J, leaving 15 bases between. The CDR3 runs 17 residues. The CDR3 reads CASSAAPPGATNEKLFF. The CDR3 DNA reads as TGTGCCAGCAGTGCCGCCCCCCCGGGGGCAACTAATGAAAAACTGTTTTTT.